The sequence of this TCR beta chain was determined in a study of T cells after yellow fever vaccination. This clonotype turned up a few times. The antigen is not known. Study conclusions and caveats: It was the secondary response that reached its peak faster, day 5 versus 15, but it was weaker. Only a minor proportion of clonotypes was detected across both CD4 and CD8 compartments.

It was through 5'RACE template switching that TCR cDNA was made, with a universal primer site and UMIs added. Each CDR3 protein gets one entry after TCRdb re-called the 5' RACE reads with MiXCR. The sample has 300,000 to 350,000 distinct CDR3 sequences, 4% seen once. The CDR3 totals 18 residues. V was cut by 7 bases and J by 1 base, with 24 bases left in between. Looked up from germline, CDR1 is SGHAT and CDR2 is FQNNGV. This TCR came from a man aged 18 to 30 who received the YFV17D yellow fever vaccine. The sequencing used PBMCs, collected 5 days after the yellow fever booster vaccination. The rearrangement links TRBV11-2 to TRBJ2-3, with D possibly called TRBD1 or TRBD2 (5 bases each). The CDR3 region is CASTKLTTVPGRTDTQYF. The CDR3 coding sequence is TGTGCCAGCACCAAACTCACTACGGTACCGGGGCGCACAGATACGCAGTATTTT.